These 29 T cell receptor beta chains share one sample of origin, sequenced in a study of vaccination and CD4 T cells after COVID-19. Sequenced with the Oncomine TCR Beta short-read assay was DNA taken from cultured CD4+ T cells. Using its own MiXCR run on the PCR reads, TCRdb lists one record per CDR3 protein. The data show 4,000 to 5,000 distinct CDR3 sequences, roughly a third seen once. Their cognate antigens are unknown. Documented treatment: approximately nine-day PBMC culture with coronavirus spike peptide pools or control peptides (ViraFEST assay). The collection of CD4+ T cells from the unexposed donor took place before the COVID-19 pandemic (2011-2018). Sequenced sample: CD4+ T cells from blood, cultured in vitro. These receptors came from a human donor in good health.

This clonotype was observed a handful of times. The rearrangement joins TRBV24-1 to TRBJ1-2, with D perhaps TRBD1 (6 bases). The length of the CDR3 is 12 residues. Trimming removed 1 base from V and 8 bases from J, with 7 bases in between. The germline V gene has CDR1 KGHDR and CDR2 SFDVKD. The chain's CDR3 is CATSDFRGGYTF. The CDR3 nucleotides are TGTGCCACCAGTGATTTTAGGGGGGGCTACACCTTC.

The chain combines TRBV11-2 with TRBJ1-1; D possibly corresponds to TRBD1 (5 bases). CDR3 length: 15 residues. Germline V gene lookup returns CDR1 SGHAT and CDR2 FQNNGV. V shed 1 base and J shed 2 bases, with 11 bases lying between them. Here the CDR3 reads CASSLAYTGNTEAFF. The CDR3 DNA reads as TGTGCCAGCAGCTTAGCGTATACAGGTAACACTGAAGCTTTCTTT.

The chain carries TRBV2 and TRBJ2-5; unclear D gene. The V and J ends lost 7 bases and 4 bases respectively, with 7 bases between them. This CDR3 has 11 amino acids. Germline V gives CDR1 SNHLY, CDR2 FYNNEI. CDR3 region: CASMRLETQYF. The CDR3 nucleotides read TGTGCCAGCATGCGGTTAGAGACCCAGTACTTC.

This clonotype was found a few times. The rearrangement joins TRBV27 to TRBJ2-5, with TRBD1 as a possible D gene (6 bases). V was clipped by 3 bases and J by 9 bases, with 20 bases between them. The CDR3 has 15 amino acids. Germline-derived CDR1 and CDR2 are MNHEY and SMNVEV (reference sequence). The CDR3 DNA is TGTGCCAGCAGTTTTGGGACGGACCTTTCAGGGGCCCAGTACTTC. Its protein product is CASSFGTDLSGAQYF.

This sequence joins TRBV7-6 and TRBJ1-1; possibly TRBD1 for D (5 bases). Trimming pared 6 bases from V and 6 bases from J, leaving 14 bases between. Germline CDR1 SGHVS, CDR2 FNYEAQ. This CDR3 comprises 13 residues. The CDR3 protein is CASRDEGYAEAFF. The DNA for the CDR3 is TGTGCCAGCAGAGATGAGGGGTACGCTGAAGCTTTCTTT.

The chain is built from TRBV6-5 and TRBJ2-3; D unresolved. Germline-derived CDR1 and CDR2 are MNHEY and SVGAGI. V lost 2 bases and J 3 bases, leaving 6 bases between the germline ends. The CDR3 totals 13 residues. The CDR3 loop reads CASSYRVTDTQYF. Here the CDR3 DNA reads TGTGCCAGCAGTTACAGGGTTACAGATACGCAGTATTTT.

The CDR3 DNA reads TGTGCCAGCTCACCAGTAAACGGAAACACTGAAGCTTTCTTT. Amino acid sequence: CASSPVNGNTEAFF. This chain uses TRBV18 with TRBJ1-1; unclear D gene. CDR1 is KGHSH and CDR2 is LQKENI in the germline V gene. CDR3 size: 14 residues. The V gene lost 2 bases and the J gene lost 2 bases, with 9 bases spanning the gap.

The V call is TRBV20-1, the J call TRBJ1-1; no firm D call. The CDR3 sequence is 12 residues long. Trimming took off 0 bases at V and 11 bases at J, with 13 bases between the two ends. CDR1 and CDR2 (germline): DFQATT, SNEGSKA (reference sequence). The CDR3 loop reads CSARDPEGRAFF. The CDR3 nucleotides are TGCAGTGCTAGAGATCCGGAAGGGCGGGCTTTCTTT.

The CDR3 protein is CASSQDAGTASNYGYTF. The CDR3 DNA is TGCGCCAGCAGCCAAGATGCCGGGACAGCTTCTAACTATGGCTACACCTTC. The chain employs TRBV4-1 and TRBJ1-2; 7 nucleotides align to TRBD1. Germline V lookup: CDR1 MGHRA, CDR2 YSYEKL. V gave up 0 bases and J gave up 0 bases; unmatched junction bases: 7. The CDR3 has 17 amino acids.

A few counts support this clonotype. The chain couples TRBV7-2 to TRBJ2-5; D is unresolved. Germline V lookup: CDR1 SGHTA, CDR2 FQGNSA. The CDR3 spans 12 residues. The V and J ends lost 5 bases and 2 bases respectively, with 6 bases between them. In DNA form, the CDR3 reads TGTGCCAGCAGCGTAATTCAAGAGACCCAGTACTTC. Its translation is CASSVIQETQYF. Looking up the rest from reference TRBV7-2 and TRBJ2-5 gives the full variable domain: GAGVSQSPSNKVTEKGKDVELRCDPISGHTALYWYRQSLGQGLEFLIYFQGNSAPDKSGLPSDRFSAERTGGSVSTLTIQRTQQEDSAVYLCASSVIQETQYFGPGTRLLVL.

The V gene is TRBV9, the J gene TRBJ2-6; a possible D gene is TRBD2 (5 bases). CDR3 length: 13 amino acids. The ends were cut back, 7 bases at V and 3 bases at J, with 8 bases in the middle. The germline V gene encodes CDR1 SGDLS and CDR2 YYNGEE. The CDR3 sequence: CASGGRGANVLTF. CDR3 DNA: TGTGCCAGCGGAGGACGTGGGGCCAACGTCCTGACTTTC.

The chain combines TRBV11-2 with TRBJ2-3; the match to TRBD2 covers 8 bases. CDR3 length: 16 amino acids. V dropped 1 base and J dropped 0; count of bases not matched to a gene: 3. Germline CDR1 reads SGHAT; CDR2 reads FQNNGV. In DNA form, the CDR3 reads TGTGCCAGCAGCTTAGGGGCTAGCGGGAGCACAGATACGCAGTATTTT. Its translation is CASSLGASGSTDTQYF.

The chain recombines TRBV29-1 with TRBJ1-1, with 11 bases aligning to TRBD1. Germline V gene sequence: CDR1 SQVTM, CDR2 ANQGSEA. With V trimmed by 6 bases and J by 6 bases, 6 bases remained unmatched. CDR3 size: 13 residues. CDR3 in DNA: TGCAGCGTGAGGGGGGACAGGGGGTCTGAAGCTTTCTTT. Protein: CSVRGDRGSEAFF.

This clonotype turned up a few times. This chain connects TRBV7-9 to TRBJ1-5, with no clear D. The ends were cut back, 5 bases at V and 7 bases at J, with 12 bases in the middle. Germline CDR1 is SEHNR and CDR2 is FQNEAQ (reference sequence). This CDR3 comprises 13 residues. In DNA form, the CDR3 reads TGTGCCAGCAGCCGGGCGCATGGCCAGCCCCAGCATTTT. Translating gives CASSRAHGQPQHF.

The J gene is TRBJ1-2, the V gene TRBV11-2, with TRBD1 identical over 8 bases. This CDR3 is built from 15 residues. J lost 3 bases, V lost 5 bases, and 8 bases had no gene match. Looked up from germline, CDR1 is SGHAT and CDR2 is FQNNGV. The DNA for the CDR3 is TGTGCCAGCAGCCTGTCGGACAGGGTAGACTATGGCTACACCTTC. Translation gives CASSLSDRVDYGYTF.

This clonotype was counted a few times. This chain connects TRBV24-1 to TRBJ1-2; 7 nucleotides match TRBD1. Germline lookup yields CDR1 KGHDR and CDR2 SFDVKD. V shed 7 bases and J 7 bases; nucleotides not matched to a gene: 5. The CDR3 is 12 amino acids. The CDR3 coding sequence is TGTGCCACCAGAGACAGGGAGGGTGGCTACACCTTC. Translation: CATRDREGGYTF.

This clonotype was seen only a few times. The chain combines TRBV6-5 with TRBJ2-5, with 9 bases identical to TRBD1. Looked up from germline, CDR1 is MNHEY and CDR2 is SVGAGI. V trimming: 0 bases; J trimming: 6 bases; junction bases outside the gene matches: 14. This CDR3 contains 18 residues. The CDR3 nucleotides read TGTGCCAGCAGTTACTCGATCGGCGGACAGGGGACTCAACAGACCCAGTACTTC. It yields the protein CASSYSIGGQGTQQTQYF.

This clonotype came up once. The CDR3: CASKQRGLYEQYF. CDR3 nucleotides: TGCGCCAGCAAACAGCGGGGGCTCTACGAGCAGTACTTC. The chain is built from TRBV10-2 and TRBJ2-7, with 8 bases fitting TRBD2. J was trimmed by 3 bases and V by 7 bases; bases with no gene match: 5. CDR3 length equals 13 residues. Germline-derived CDR1 and CDR2 are WSHSY and SAAADI.

A few counts support this clonotype. The chain recombines TRBV20-1 with TRBJ2-6; TRBD1 aligns across 8 bases. Trimming took 1 base from V and 0 from J; bases not matched to a gene: 2. This CDR3 spans 16 amino acids. Germline V gene data show CDR1 as DFQATT and CDR2 as SNEGSKA (reference sequence). The CDR3 is CSARADRGSGANVLTF. In DNA form, the CDR3 reads TGCAGTGCTAGAGCTGACAGGGGCTCTGGGGCCAACGTCCTGACTTTC.

This clonotype appeared a few times. The V call is TRBV6-5, the J call TRBJ2-6; D is unresolved. The CDR3 consists of 15 residues. CDR1 MNHEY and CDR2 SVGAGI come from the germline V gene. Trimming removed 4 bases at V and 2 bases at J, with 9 bases between. The CDR3 region is CASSSHLAGANVLTF. CDR3 bases: TGTGCCAGCAGTTCTCACCTAGCTGGGGCCAACGTCCTGACTTTC.

There are a few counts of this clonotype. This sequence joins TRBV10-1 and TRBJ1-1; D remains ambiguous. V was clipped by 4 bases and J by 1 base, with 7 bases between them. Per germline, CDR1 WNHNN and CDR2 SYGVQD (reference sequence). The CDR3 extends over 13 amino acids. CDR3 amino acids: CASSGAGNTEAFF. The CDR3 bases are TGCGCCAGCAGTGGGGCAGGGAACACTGAAGCTTTCTTT.

This sequence joins TRBV5-1 and TRBJ2-5; D gene uncertain. The CDR3 runs 13 residues. V lost 6 bases and J lost 2, with 11 bases in between. CDR1 is SGHRS and CDR2 is YFSETQ in the germline V gene. CDR3 in amino acids: CASKLSGQETQYF. The CDR3 DNA reads as TGCGCCAGCAAACTGAGTGGTCAAGAGACCCAGTACTTC.

This clonotype was counted between two and nine times. This chain joins TRBV6-1 and TRBJ1-1; TRBD1 agrees at 7 bases. The CDR3 consists of 14 residues. Per the germline V gene, CDR1 is MNHNS and CDR2 is SASEGT. V lost 6 bases to trimming and J lost 1 base; unmatched junction nucleotides: 5. The CDR3 DNA reads as TGTGCCAGCAGACCCGGGACAGAGAACACTGAAGCTTTCTTT. It translates to CASRPGTENTEAFF.

This chain uses TRBV20-1 with TRBJ2-7, with 7 bases that match TRBD2. The V and J ends lost 4 bases and 0 bases, in that order; junction bases with no gene match: 6. This CDR3 spans 14 amino acids. Per germline, CDR1 DFQATT and CDR2 SNEGSKA (reference sequence). CDR3: CSAMGGGSSYEQYF. CDR3 bases: TGCAGTGCTATGGGCGGGGGAAGCTCCTACGAGCAGTACTTC.

This clonotype showed up just a few times. The gene calls are TRBV7-9 and TRBJ1-1, with a possible D match to TRBD1 (5 bases). Deletions cut 6 bases from V and 4 bases from J, with 9 bases between. Germline V gene data show CDR1 as SEHNR and CDR2 as FQNEAQ (reference sequence). CDR3 size: 12 residues. The CDR3 DNA reads TGTGCCAGCAGGGGGCAGGGCACTGAAGCTTTCTTT. Protein product: CASRGQGTEAFF.

The chain joins TRBV5-1 to TRBJ1-5; D ambiguous. Germline CDR1 SGHRS, CDR2 YFSETQ. V gave up 0 bases and J gave up 2 bases, with 15 bases separating them. The CDR3 is made up of 17 amino acids. This chain's CDR3 is CASSLAPLRDGNQPQHF. CDR3 bases: TGCGCCAGCAGCTTGGCCCCGCTTCGGGATGGCAATCAGCCCCAGCATTTT.

In this sample, this clonotype turned up once. This chain links TRBV3-1 with TRBJ1-1; D remains unclear. Germline-derived CDR1 and CDR2 are LGHDT and YNNKEL (reference sequence). V was trimmed by 3 bases and J by 0 bases, leaving 14 bases between them. The CDR3 runs to 16 residues. This chain's CDR3 is CASSQDEWHMNTEAFF. In nucleotides, the CDR3 is TGTGCCAGCAGCCAGGACGAGTGGCACATGAACACTGAAGCTTTCTTT.

This clonotype came up a few times. The chain couples TRBV19 to TRBJ1-5; no clear D gene. V lost 2 bases and J lost 0, with 5 bases in between. CDR1 is LNHDA, CDR2 SQIVND, per germline (reference sequence). This CDR3 contains 14 residues. The CDR3 DNA sequence: TGTGCCAGTAGTATACGCGATAGCAATCAGCCCCAGCATTTT. Its protein product is CASSIRDSNQPQHF. Full variable domain (rest looked up from reference TRBV19 and TRBJ1-5): DGGITQSPKYLFRKEGQNVTLSCEQNLNHDAMYWYRQDPGQGLRLIYYSQIVNDFQKGDIAEGYSVSREKKESFPLTVTSAQKNPTAFYLCASSIRDSNQPQHFGDGTRLSIL.

This clonotype was found a few times. The gene calls are TRBV29-1 and TRBJ1-1; tentative D call: TRBD1 (6 bases). Germline V CDR1 and CDR2: SQVTM, ANQGSEA. This CDR3 comprises 13 residues. The V gene lost 5 bases and the J gene lost 5 bases, with 15 bases spanning the gap. CDR3: CSVRDTRRTEAFF. CDR3 nucleotides: TGCAGCGTTCGGGACACAAGAAGGACTGAAGCTTTCTTT. Supplemented by reference TRBV29-1 and TRBJ1-1, the full variable domain reads SAVISQKPSRDICQRGTSLTIQCQVDSQVTMMFWYRQQPGQSLTLIATANQGSEATYESGFVIDKFPISRPNLTFSTLTVSNMSPEDSSIYLCSVRDTRRTEAFFGQGTRLTVV.